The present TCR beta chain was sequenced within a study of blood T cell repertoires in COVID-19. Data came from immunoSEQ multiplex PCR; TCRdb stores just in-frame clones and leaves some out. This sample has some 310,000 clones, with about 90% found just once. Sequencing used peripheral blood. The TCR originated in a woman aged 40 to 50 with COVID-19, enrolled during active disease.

The CDR3 region is CASSILGQGARETQYF. DNA for the CDR3: TGTGCCAGTTCTATCCTGGGACAGGGGGCTAGAGAGACCCAGTACTTC. This rearrangement joins TRBV27 to TRBJ2-5; 12 nucleotides line up with TRBD1. There are 16 residues in the CDR3. V lost 9 bases and J lost 4; bases outside the gene matches: 12. Per germline, CDR1 MNHEY and CDR2 SMNVEV (reference sequence).